These 12 T cell receptor beta chains originate from one sample sequenced in a study of Tregs in tolerant kidney transplant recipients. Profiling relied on immunoSEQ multiplex PCR, and the TCRdb table lists in-frame clones only, not all of them. Here the sample spans about 73,000 clones, roughly 98% being singletons. The sample in question was CD4+ T cells from blood, obtained before the transplant. Source of these receptors: a human donor who received a combined kidney and bone marrow transplant.

J is TRBJ1-2 and V is TRBV29-1; 9 bases match TRBD1. The CDR3 extends over 19 amino acids. J gave up 0 bases and V 4 bases, and 18 bases lay outside the gene matches. CDR1 and CDR2 (germline): SQVTM, ANQGSEA. The CDR3: CSVGPTPGQGSFANYGYTF. The CDR3 nucleotides read TGCAGCGTTGGCCCCACCCCGGGACAGGGATCCTTCGCTAACTATGGCTACACCTTC.

This chain joins TRBV6-7 and TRBJ1-2; 7 positions match TRBD1. TRBV6-7 is an open reading frame, and its role is uncertain. V gave up 2 bases and J gave up 13 bases; unmatched junction bases: 7. The CDR3 is 12 residues long. In DNA, the CDR3 is TGTGCCAGCAGTTACGGACAGGTCCCCCCCACCTTC. This codes for CASSYGQVPPTF.

This chain uses TRBV30 with TRBJ1-2; D is ambiguous. CDR1 GTSNPN and CDR2 SVGIG come from the germline V gene (reference sequence). The CDR3 is made up of 10 amino acids. Trimming pared 1 base from V and 11 bases from J, leaving 8 bases between. The CDR3 sequence: CAWSERAYTF. The CDR3 DNA follows: TGTGCCTGGAGTGAGAGGGCTTACACCTTC.

The count of this clone is one. The V gene is TRBV7-9, the J gene TRBJ1-4; D might be TRBD1 (5 bases). This CDR3 spans 17 amino acids. The V gene lost 4 bases and the J gene lost 4 bases, with 19 bases spanning the gap. The germline gives CDR1 SEHNR, CDR2 FQNEAQ (reference sequence). CDR3 bases: TGTGCCAGCAGCTACAGGCTGGGGGGGTTTTTTAATGAAAAACTGTTTTTT. Translation: CASSYRLGGFFNEKLFF.

The chain recombines TRBV6-5 with TRBJ2-5, with 10 bases that match TRBD1. V shed 6 bases and J 4 bases; nucleotides not matched to a gene: 8. The CDR3 is 15 amino acids. Germline values: CDR1 MNHEY, CDR2 SVGAGI. Here the CDR3 reads CASSRLGQGGETQYF. CDR3 coding DNA: TGTGCCAGCAGCCGCCTCGGACAGGGGGGAGAGACCCAGTACTTC.

J is TRBJ2-7 and V is TRBV7-9; 8 bases agree with TRBD1. The CDR3 extends over 14 amino acids. J lost 8 bases, V lost 1 base, and 7 bases had no gene match. CDR1 and CDR2 (germline): SEHNR, FQNEAQ (reference sequence). The CDR3 is CASSLGGQGWKQYF. CDR3 coding DNA: TGTGCCAGCAGCTTAGGAGGACAGGGATGGAAGCAGTACTTC.

J is TRBJ1-2 and V is TRBV7-9, with D possibly matching TRBD1 (6 bases). Germline CDR1 and CDR2: SEHNR and FQNEAQ (reference sequence). The CDR3 totals 14 residues. V shed 2 bases and J shed 4 bases, with 11 bases lying between them. CDR3 in DNA: TGTGCCAGCAGCTTACCAGGGGACCCCTATGGCTACACCTTC. Residues: CASSLPGDPYGYTF.

In its sample, this clone was seen once. The chain links TRBV19 to TRBJ1-5, with a possible D match to TRBD1 (6 bases). Germline V lookup: CDR1 LNHDA, CDR2 SQIVND (reference sequence). V was cut by 6 bases and J by 7 bases, with 16 bases left in between. The CDR3 loop spans 14 amino acids. This CDR3 is CASSRGTMGQPQHF. CDR3 coding DNA: TGTGCCAGTAGCCGAGGGACAATGGGCCAGCCCCAGCATTTT.

The chain links TRBV14 to TRBJ2-5, with D perhaps TRBD1 (5 bases). Trimming shortened V by 3 bases and J by 2 bases, and 7 bases separated the two germline ends. CDR1 and CDR2 from the germline V gene are SGHDN and FVKESK. This CDR3 has 13 residues. CDR3 amino acids: CASSQRQQETQYF. The DNA for the CDR3 is TGTGCCAGCAGCCAGCGACAGCAAGAGACCCAGTACTTC. The variable domain in full, completed from reference TRBV14 and TRBJ2-5, reads EAGVTQFPSHSVIEKGQTVTLRCDPISGHDNLYWYRRVMGKEIKFLLHFVKESKQDESGMPNNRFLAERTGGTYSTLKVQPAELEDSGVYFCASSQRQQETQYFGPGTRLLVL.

For the CDR3, the DNA is TGTGCCAGCAGTTACTCGTTTAAGAACACCGGGGAGCTGTTTTTT. It specifies CASSYSFKNTGELFF. This sequence joins TRBV6-5 and TRBJ2-2; no reliable D call. Germline CDR1 reads MNHEY; CDR2 reads SVGAGI. V lost 0 bases to trimming and J lost 1 base, with 6 bases between them. The CDR3 loop spans 15 amino acids.

V gene TRBV29-1 combines with J gene TRBJ2-5; 9 bases are a match to TRBD1. The germline V gene encodes CDR1 SQVTM and CDR2 ANQGSEA. The trim removed 4 bases at V and 5 bases at J, leaving 8 bases unmatched. The CDR3 has 14 residues. CDR3 nucleotide sequence: TGCAGCGTTGCGTTAACAGGGGGCAGGGAGACCCAGTACTTC. It codes for CSVALTGGRETQYF.

V is TRBV7-7 and J is TRBJ2-1, with 12 nucleotides matching TRBD2. V lost 4 bases to trimming and J lost 5 bases; unmatched junction nucleotides: 6. Germline values: CDR1 SSHAT, CDR2 FNYEAQ (reference sequence). CDR3 length: 16 residues. This chain's CDR3 is CASSSTTSGSDNEQFF. CDR3 DNA: TGTGCCAGCAGCTCCACGACTAGCGGGAGTGACAATGAGCAGTTCTTC.